In its sample, the clone carrying this T cell receptor beta chain was seen once. Researchers ran the PCR with 60 Vbeta and 13 Jbeta primers. Sequencing used immunoSEQ multiplex PCR; TCRdb keeps in-frame clones, though not all of them. Of tens of thousands of clones listed, under 80% are singletons. This CDR3 is 14 amino acids long. The V gene's germline CDR1 is SGHRS and CDR2 YFSETQ. Losses at the gene ends were 4 bases for V and 4 bases for J; bases not matched to a gene: 6. The data were taken from a study of cytomegalovirus exposure and HLA in healthy donors. Sequencing used PBMCs. This chain connects TRBV5-1 to TRBJ2-7; 9 nucleotides line up with TRBD1. This clonotype was sampled from a man under 40 in good health and CMV-seropositive. The chain's CDR3 is CASSHPGQGYEQYF. The DNA of the CDR3 is TGCGCCAGCAGCCATCCGGGACAGGGATACGAGCAGTACTTC.